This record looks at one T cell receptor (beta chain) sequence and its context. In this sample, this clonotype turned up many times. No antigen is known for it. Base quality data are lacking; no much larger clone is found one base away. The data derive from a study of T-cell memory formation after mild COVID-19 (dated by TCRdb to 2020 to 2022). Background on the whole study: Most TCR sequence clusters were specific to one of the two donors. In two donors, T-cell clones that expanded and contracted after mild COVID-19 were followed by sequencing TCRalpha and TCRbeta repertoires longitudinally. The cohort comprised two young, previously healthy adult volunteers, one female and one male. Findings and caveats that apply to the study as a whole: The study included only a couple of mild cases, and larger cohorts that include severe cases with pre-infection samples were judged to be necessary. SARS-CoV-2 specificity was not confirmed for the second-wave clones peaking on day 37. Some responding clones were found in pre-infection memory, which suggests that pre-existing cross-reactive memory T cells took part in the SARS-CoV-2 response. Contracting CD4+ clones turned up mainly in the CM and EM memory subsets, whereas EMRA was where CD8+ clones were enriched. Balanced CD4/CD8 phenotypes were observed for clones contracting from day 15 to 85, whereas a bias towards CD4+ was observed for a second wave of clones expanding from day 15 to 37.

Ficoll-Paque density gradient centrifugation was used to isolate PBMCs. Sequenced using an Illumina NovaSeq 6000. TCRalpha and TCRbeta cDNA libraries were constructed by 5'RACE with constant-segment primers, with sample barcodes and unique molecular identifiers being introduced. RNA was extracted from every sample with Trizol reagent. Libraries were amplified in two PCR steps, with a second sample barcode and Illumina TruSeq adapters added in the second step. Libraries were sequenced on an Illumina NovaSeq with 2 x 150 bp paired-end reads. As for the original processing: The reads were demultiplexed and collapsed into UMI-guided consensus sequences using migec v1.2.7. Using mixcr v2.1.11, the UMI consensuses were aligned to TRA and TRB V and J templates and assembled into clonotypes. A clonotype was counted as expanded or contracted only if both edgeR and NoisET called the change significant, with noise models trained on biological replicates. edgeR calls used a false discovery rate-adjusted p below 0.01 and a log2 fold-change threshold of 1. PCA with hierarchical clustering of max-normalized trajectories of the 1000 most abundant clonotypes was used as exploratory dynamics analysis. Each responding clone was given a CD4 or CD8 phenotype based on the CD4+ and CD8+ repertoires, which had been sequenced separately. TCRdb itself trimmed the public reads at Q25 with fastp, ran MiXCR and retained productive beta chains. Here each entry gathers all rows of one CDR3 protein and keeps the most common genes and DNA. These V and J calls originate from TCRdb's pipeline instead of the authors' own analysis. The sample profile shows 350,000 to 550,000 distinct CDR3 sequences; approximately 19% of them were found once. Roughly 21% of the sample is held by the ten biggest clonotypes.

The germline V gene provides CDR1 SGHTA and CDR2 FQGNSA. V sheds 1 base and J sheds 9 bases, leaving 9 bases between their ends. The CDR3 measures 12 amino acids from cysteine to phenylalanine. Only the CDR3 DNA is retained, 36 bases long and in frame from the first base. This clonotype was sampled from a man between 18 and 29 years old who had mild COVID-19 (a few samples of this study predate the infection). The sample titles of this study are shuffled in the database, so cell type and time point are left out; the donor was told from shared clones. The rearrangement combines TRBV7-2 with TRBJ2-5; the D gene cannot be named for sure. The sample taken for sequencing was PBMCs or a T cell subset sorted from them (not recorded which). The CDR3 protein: CASSLESMAQYF. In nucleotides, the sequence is TGTGCCAGCAGCTTAGAATCTATGGCCCAGTACTTC. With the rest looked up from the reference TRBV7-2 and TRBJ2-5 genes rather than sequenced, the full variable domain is GAGVSQSPSNKVTEKGKDVELRCDPISGHTALYWYRQSLGQGLEFLIYFQGNSAPDKSGLPSDRFSAERTGGSVSTLTIQRTQQEDSAVYLCASSLESMAQYFGPGTRLLVL.